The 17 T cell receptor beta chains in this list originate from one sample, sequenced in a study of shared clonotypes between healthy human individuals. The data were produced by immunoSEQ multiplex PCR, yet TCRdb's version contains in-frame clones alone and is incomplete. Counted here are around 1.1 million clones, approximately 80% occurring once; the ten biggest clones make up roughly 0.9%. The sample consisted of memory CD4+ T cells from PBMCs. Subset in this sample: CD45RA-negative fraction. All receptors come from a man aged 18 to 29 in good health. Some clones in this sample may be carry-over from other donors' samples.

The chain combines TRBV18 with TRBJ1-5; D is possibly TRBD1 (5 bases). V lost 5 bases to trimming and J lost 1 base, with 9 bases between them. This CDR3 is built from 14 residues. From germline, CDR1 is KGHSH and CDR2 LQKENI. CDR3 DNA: TGTGCCAGCTCAACCCGACAGAGCAATCAGCCCCAGCATTTT. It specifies CASSTRQSNQPQHF. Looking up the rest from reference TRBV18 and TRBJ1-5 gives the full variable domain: NAGVMQNPRHLVRRRGQEARLRCSPMKGHSHVYWYRQLPEEGLKFMVYLQKENIIDESGMPKERFSAEFPKEGPSILRIQQVVRGDSAAYFCASSTRQSNQPQHFGDGTRLSIL.

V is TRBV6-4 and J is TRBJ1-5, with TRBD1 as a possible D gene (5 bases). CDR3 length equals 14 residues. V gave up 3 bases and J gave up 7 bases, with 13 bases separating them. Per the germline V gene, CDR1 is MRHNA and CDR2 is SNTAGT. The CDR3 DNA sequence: TGTGCCAGCAGTGAAGCAGGGATTGGCCAGCCCCAGCATTTT. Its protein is CASSEAGIGQPQHF.

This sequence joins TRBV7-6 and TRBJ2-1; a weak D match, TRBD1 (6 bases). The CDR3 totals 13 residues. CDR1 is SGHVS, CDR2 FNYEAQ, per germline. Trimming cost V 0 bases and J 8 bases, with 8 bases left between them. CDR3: CASSLADSYEQFF. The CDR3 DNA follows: TGTGCCAGCAGCTTAGCGGACAGCTATGAGCAGTTCTTC.

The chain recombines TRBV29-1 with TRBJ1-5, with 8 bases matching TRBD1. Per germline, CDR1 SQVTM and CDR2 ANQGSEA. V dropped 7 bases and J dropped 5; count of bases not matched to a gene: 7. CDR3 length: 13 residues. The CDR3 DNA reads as TGCAGCGCAACCCAGGGGGCTGATCAGCCCCAGCATTTT. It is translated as CSATQGADQPQHF. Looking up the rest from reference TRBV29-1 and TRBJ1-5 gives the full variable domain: SAVISQKPSRDICQRGTSLTIQCQVDSQVTMMFWYRQQPGQSLTLIATANQGSEATYESGFVIDKFPISRPNLTFSTLTVSNMSPEDSSIYLCSATQGADQPQHFGDGTRLSIL.

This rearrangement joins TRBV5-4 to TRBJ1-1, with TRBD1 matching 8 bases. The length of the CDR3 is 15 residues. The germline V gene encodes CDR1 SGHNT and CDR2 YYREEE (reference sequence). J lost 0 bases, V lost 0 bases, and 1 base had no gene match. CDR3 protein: CASSLGDRLNTEAFF. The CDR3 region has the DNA TGTGCCAGCAGCTTGGGGGACAGGTTGAACACTGAAGCTTTCTTT.

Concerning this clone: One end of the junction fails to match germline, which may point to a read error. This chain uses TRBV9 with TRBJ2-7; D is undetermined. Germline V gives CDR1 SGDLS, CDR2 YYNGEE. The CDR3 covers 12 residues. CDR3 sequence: CAGSVVPPVQYF. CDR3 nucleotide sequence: TGTGCCGGCAGCGTAGTCCCCCCGGTGCAGTACTTC.

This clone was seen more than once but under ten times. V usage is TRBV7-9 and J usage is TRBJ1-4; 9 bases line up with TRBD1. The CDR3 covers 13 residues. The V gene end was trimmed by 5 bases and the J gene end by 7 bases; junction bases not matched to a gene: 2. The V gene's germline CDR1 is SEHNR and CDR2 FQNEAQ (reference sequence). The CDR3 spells CASSPGQGEKLFF. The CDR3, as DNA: TGTGCCAGCAGCCCGGGACAGGGTGAAAAACTGTTTTTT.

CDR3 region: CASTLVGQSYEQYF. The DNA for the CDR3 is TGTGCCAGCACTCTGGTTGGCCAGTCCTACGAGCAGTACTTC. The rearrangement uses TRBV2 and TRBJ2-7; D remains ambiguous. The length of the CDR3 is 14 residues. The V end was cut by 7 bases, the J end by 1 base, with 14 bases between. Per the germline V gene, CDR1 is SNHLY and CDR2 is FYNNEI.

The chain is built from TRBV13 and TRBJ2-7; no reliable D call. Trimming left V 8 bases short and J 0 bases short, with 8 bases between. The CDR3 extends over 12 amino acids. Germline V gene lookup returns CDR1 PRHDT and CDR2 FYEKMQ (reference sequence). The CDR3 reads CASGESSYEQYF. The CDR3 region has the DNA TGTGCCAGCGGTGAAAGCTCCTACGAGCAGTACTTC.

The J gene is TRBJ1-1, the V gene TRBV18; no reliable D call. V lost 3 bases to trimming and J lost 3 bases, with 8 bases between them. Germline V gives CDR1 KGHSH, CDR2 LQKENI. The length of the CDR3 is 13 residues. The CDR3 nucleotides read TGTGCCAGCTCACCTACAGAGTACACTGAAGCTTTCTTT. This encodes CASSPTEYTEAFF.

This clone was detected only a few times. The CDR3 sequence is CASSFYRVSTDTQYF. In DNA, the CDR3 is TGTGCCAGTAGCTTTTATAGGGTTAGCACAGATACGCAGTATTTT. This chain uses TRBV19 with TRBJ2-3; D uncertain. Germline V lookup: CDR1 LNHDA, CDR2 SQIVND (reference sequence). The CDR3 has 15 amino acids. V was pared by 6 bases and J by 0 bases, with 13 bases between. Variable domain in full (rest from reference TRBV19 and TRBJ2-3): DGGITQSPKYLFRKEGQNVTLSCEQNLNHDAMYWYRQDPGQGLRLIYYSQIVNDFQKGDIAEGYSVSREKKESFPLTVTSAQKNPTAFYLCASSFYRVSTDTQYFGPGTRLTVL.

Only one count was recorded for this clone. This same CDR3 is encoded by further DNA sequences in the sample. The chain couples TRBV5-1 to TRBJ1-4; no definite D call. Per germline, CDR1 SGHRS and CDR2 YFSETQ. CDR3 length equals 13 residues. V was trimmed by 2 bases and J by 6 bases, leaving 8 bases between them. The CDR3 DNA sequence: TGCGCCAGCAGCTTTAGCGGTGATGAAAAACTGTTTTTT. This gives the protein CASSFSGDEKLFF.

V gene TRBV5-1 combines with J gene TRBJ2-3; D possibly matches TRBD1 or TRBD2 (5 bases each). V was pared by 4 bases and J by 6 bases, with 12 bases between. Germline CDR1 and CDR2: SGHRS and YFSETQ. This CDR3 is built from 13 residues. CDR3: CASSLGAVDTQYF. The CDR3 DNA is TGCGCCAGCAGCCTCGGGGCGGTTGATACGCAGTATTTT.

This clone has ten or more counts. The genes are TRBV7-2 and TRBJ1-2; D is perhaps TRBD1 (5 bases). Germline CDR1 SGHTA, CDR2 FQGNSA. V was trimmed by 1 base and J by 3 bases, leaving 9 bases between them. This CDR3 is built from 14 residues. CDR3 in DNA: TGTGCCAGCAGCTTAGGACAGCCTCACTATGGCTACACCTTC. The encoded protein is CASSLGQPHYGYTF. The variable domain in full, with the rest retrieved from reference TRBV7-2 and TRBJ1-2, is GAGVSQSPSNKVTEKGKDVELRCDPISGHTALYWYRQSLGQGLEFLIYFQGNSAPDKSGLPSDRFSAERTGGSVSTLTIQRTQQEDSAVYLCASSLGQPHYGYTFGSGTRLTVV.

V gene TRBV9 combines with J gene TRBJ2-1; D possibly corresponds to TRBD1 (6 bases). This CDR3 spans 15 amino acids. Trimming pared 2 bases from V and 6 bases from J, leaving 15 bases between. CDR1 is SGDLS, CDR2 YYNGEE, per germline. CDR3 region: CASSVKKGQTNEQFF. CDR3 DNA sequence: TGTGCCAGCAGCGTTAAAAAGGGACAAACCAATGAGCAGTTCTTC.

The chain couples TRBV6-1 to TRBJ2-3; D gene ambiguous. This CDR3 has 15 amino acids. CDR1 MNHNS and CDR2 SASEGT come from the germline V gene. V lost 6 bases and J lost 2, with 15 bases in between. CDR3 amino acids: CASRMQASPTDTQYF. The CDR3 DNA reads TGTGCCAGCAGAATGCAGGCGAGTCCCACAGATACGCAGTATTTT.

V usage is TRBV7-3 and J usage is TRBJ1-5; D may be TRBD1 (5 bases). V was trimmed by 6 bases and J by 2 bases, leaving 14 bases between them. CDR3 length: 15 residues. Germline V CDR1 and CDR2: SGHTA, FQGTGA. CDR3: CASSSGTWGNQPQHF. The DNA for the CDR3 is TGTGCCAGCAGTTCCGGGACCTGGGGCAATCAGCCCCAGCATTTT. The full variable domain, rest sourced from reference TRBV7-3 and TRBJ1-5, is GAGVSQTPSNKVTEKGKYVELRCDPISGHTALYWYRQSLGQGPEFLIYFQGTGAADDSGLPNDRFFAVRPEGSVSTLKIQRTERGDSAVYLCASSSGTWGNQPQHFGDGTRLSIL.